This note documents a single T cell receptor beta chain sequence. TCRdb re-called the 5' RACE reads with MiXCR, one entry per CDR3 protein. The sample has 750,000 to 950,000 distinct CDR3 sequences, approximately 13% seen once. These data originate in a study of identical twins. Germline-derived CDR1 and CDR2 are LGHDT and YNNKEL (reference sequence). The V segment lost 4 bases and the J segment 6 bases; nucleotides outside the gene matches: 9. The CDR3 runs to 16 residues. Separately, the same data were catalogued under a study of yellow fever vaccine responses in identical twins.

This TCR came from a woman between 18 and 29 years old in good health. Sequencing was done on a sample of PBMCs. The gene calls are TRBV3-1 and TRBJ2-1, with 10 bases fitting TRBD2. The CDR3 DNA reads as TGTGCCAGCAGCCTACCACTAGCGGGACGCACCAATGAGCAGTTCTTC. Translation gives CASSLPLAGRTNEQFF.